The entry below describes one T cell receptor beta chain. The antigen is undetermined. For CDR3 and TCR beta VDJ profiling, genomic DNA was the template used. TCRdb re-analysed the reads in MiXCR, keeping a single row per CDR3 protein. Here the sample spans 400,000 to 500,000 distinct CDR3 sequences, roughly 68% being singletons. The sample originates from a study of CD8+CD57+ T cells in acquired aplastic anemia. Overall study: When averaged, DNA from sorted CD4+ and CD8+ cells came to 3 to 4 ug. Where healthy donors were concerned, CD4+ cells averaged about 11 million reads. Study results and caveats: Controls did not differ significantly from patients in CD8+ Simpson's diversity. Almost 30 shared CD8+ CDR3s appeared highly expressed within patients' immunodominant clones.

CDR1 and CDR2 (germline): SEHNR, FQNEAQ (reference sequence). The CDR3 has 15 amino acids. V dropped 5 bases and J dropped 18 bases, with 26 bases sitting between them. Sequencing was done on a sample of sorted CD4+, CD8+, or CD8+CD57+ T cells (not recorded which) from PBMCs. This receptor was identified in a human donor in good health, serving as a control. This chain joins TRBV7-9 and TRBJ1-6; no clear D. CDR3 in DNA: TGTGCCAGCAGCCCCGAAACTAGCTTGGAGACACACTACCACTTT. Encoded protein: CASSPETSLETHYHF.